What follows is one TCR beta chain and its context. This entry comes from a study of blood T cell repertoires in COVID-19. Turning to the study itself: In each case, the material was cDNA or gDNA derived from T cells, B-cell-depleted T cells, or PBMCs.

Trimming at V came to 3 bases and at J to 8 bases, leaving 4 bases not matched to a gene. This CDR3 spans 13 amino acids. Germline values: CDR1 KGHSH, CDR2 LQKENI. Sequencing was performed with immunoSEQ multiplex PCR; in TCRdb, only in-frame clones are kept and a portion is missing. This repertoire shows around 58,000 clones, around 93% found once; its top ten account for approximately 7.6%. The chain joins TRBV18 to TRBJ2-1, with 7 bases aligning to TRBD2. The receptor was isolated from a woman in her fifties or sixties with active or convalescent COVID-19. Sequencing was carried out using peripheral blood. CDR3 region: CASSPGGIDEQFF. The CDR3 bases are TGTGCCAGCTCACCGGGGGGGATCGATGAGCAGTTCTTC.